Listed below are T cell receptor beta chains from one sample, sequenced in a study of blood T cell repertoires in COVID-19. Sequencing was performed with immunoSEQ multiplex PCR; in TCRdb, only in-frame clones are kept and a portion is missing. Here the sample spans about 340,000 clones, approximately 92% being singletons. The sample was PBMCs or T cells enriched from blood (not recorded which). The receptors were gathered from a woman aged 25 to 39 who had recovered from COVID-19. Each CDR3 is given with its conserved first and last residue. The D gene is left open where the match is weak. Not all rows give a size; the values are once, few, many and, for expanded clones, a class.

D gene: -
V gene: TRBV3-1/TRBV3-2
clone size: -
J gene: TRBJ2-2
CDR3 DNA: TGTGCCAGCAGCCGGGACACCCGCACCGGGGAGCTGTTTTTT
CDR3 protein: CASSRDTRTGELFF

D gene: TRBD1
V gene: TRBV6-2/TRBV6-3
clone size: -
J gene: TRBJ2-2
CDR3 DNA: TGTGCCAGCAGTTCCGCACCGGGACAGGCGACGAACACCGGGGAGCTGTTTTTT
CDR3 protein: CASSSAPGQATNTGELFF

D gene: -
V gene: TRBV5-4
clone size: few
J gene: TRBJ2-2
CDR3 DNA: TGTGCCAGCAGCTTGGCCGGGGGTATTACCGGGGAGCTGTTTTTT
CDR3 protein: CASSLAGGITGELFF

D gene: TRBD1
V gene: TRBV15
clone size: -
J gene: TRBJ1-5
CDR3 DNA: TGTGCCACCAGCAAATACAGGGGAGGAAATCAGCCCCAGCATTTT
CDR3 protein: CATSKYRGGNQPQHF

D gene: -
V gene: TRBV28
clone size: -
J gene: TRBJ2-3
CDR3 DNA: TGTGCCAGCAGCCCTACTGGGGGGGCCACAGATACGCAGTATTTT
CDR3 protein: CASSPTGGATDTQYF

D gene: -
V gene: TRBV18
clone size: -
J gene: TRBJ1-6
CDR3 DNA: TGTGCCAGCTCACATAGCCGTGGCAATTCACCCCTCCACTTT
CDR3 protein: CASSHSRGNSPLHF

D gene: TRBD1
V gene: TRBV6-5
clone size: -
J gene: TRBJ1-3
CDR3 DNA: TGTGCCACTACCCCAGGGGGAGGAAACACCATATATTTT
CDR3 protein: CATTPGGGNTIYF

D gene: TRBD1
V gene: TRBV3-1/TRBV3-2
clone size: -
J gene: TRBJ1-2
CDR3 DNA: TGTGCCAGCAGCCACGGCGACAGGGAAGGTTATGGCTACACCTTC
CDR3 protein: CASSHGDREGYGYTF

D gene: TRBD2
V gene: TRBV3-1/TRBV3-2
clone size: few
J gene: TRBJ2-1
CDR3 DNA: TGTGCCAGCAGCCAAGATTCGCCTCTAGCGGCCTACAATGAGCAGTTCTTC
CDR3 protein: CASSQDSPLAAYNEQFF

D gene: -
V gene: TRBV15
clone size: once
J gene: TRBJ1-1
CDR3 DNA: TGTGCCACCAGCAGAGGTCCAATCACCGGGACACCCAAGAACACTGAAGCTTTCTTT
CDR3 protein: CATSRGPITGTPKNTEAFF

D gene: TRBD1
V gene: TRBV27
clone size: -
J gene: TRBJ1-4
CDR3 DNA: TGTGCCAGCAGGCACAGGGGCAGTGAAAAACTGTTTTTT
CDR3 protein: CASRHRGSEKLFF

D gene: -
V gene: TRBV19
clone size: once
J gene: TRBJ1-2
CDR3 DNA: TGTGCCAGTAGTATTGGGGGAGGAACCAACTATGGCTACACCTTC
CDR3 protein: CASSIGGGTNYGYTF

D gene: TRBD1
V gene: TRBV6-2/TRBV6-3
clone size: -
J gene: TRBJ1-5
CDR3 DNA: TGTGCCAGCAGTCCATCGGGACAGGGCAATCAGCCCCAGCATTTT
CDR3 protein: CASSPSGQGNQPQHF

D gene: TRBD2
V gene: TRBV2
clone size: -
J gene: TRBJ2-1
CDR3 DNA: TGTGCCAGCAGGACCACGGGACTATTTACGAATGAGCAGTTCTTC
CDR3 protein: CASRTTGLFTNEQFF

D gene: -
V gene: TRBV4-3
clone size: few
J gene: TRBJ2-3
CDR3 DNA: TGCGCCAGCAGCCAAGTAAATGCAGATACGCAGTATTTT
CDR3 protein: CASSQVNADTQYF

D gene: TRBD1
V gene: TRBV6-5
clone size: once
J gene: TRBJ1-2
CDR3 DNA: TGTGCCAGCATGACAGGGGATACCCTCTGGGGCTACACCTTC
CDR3 protein: CASMTGDTLWGYTF

D gene: TRBD2
V gene: TRBV2
clone size: -
J gene: TRBJ2-7
CDR3 DNA: TGTGCCAGCAGGCGGGAGTACGAGCAGTACTTC
CDR3 protein: CASRREYEQYF

D gene: TRBD1
V gene: TRBV18
clone size: once
J gene: TRBJ2-5
CDR3 DNA: TGTGCCAGCTCACCACCAGACAGGGGCCAGACCCAGTACTTC
CDR3 protein: CASSPPDRGQTQYF

D gene: TRBD2
V gene: TRBV6-5
clone size: once
J gene: TRBJ2-7
CDR3 DNA: TGTGCCAGCAGTCTCTCGGGGGGGCCCTACGAGCAGTACTTC
CDR3 protein: CASSLSGGPYEQYF

D gene: -
V gene: TRBV19
clone size: many
J gene: TRBJ1-4
CDR3 DNA: TGTGCCAGTAGTATAGATCCAGGCTCTGAAAAACTGTTTTTT
CDR3 protein: CASSIDPGSEKLFF

D gene: -
V gene: TRBV19
clone size: -
J gene: TRBJ2-5
CDR3 DNA: TGTGCCAGTAGACTGGACAGTGCACAAGAGACCCAGTACTTC
CDR3 protein: CASRLDSAQETQYF

D gene: TRBD1
V gene: TRBV24-1
clone size: -
J gene: TRBJ1-5
CDR3 DNA: TGTGCCACCACTAAACGGAACAGGGGGCCGGAGGGCAATCAGCCCCAGCATTTT
CDR3 protein: CATTKRNRGPEGNQPQHF

D gene: TRBD2
V gene: TRBV7-2
clone size: -
J gene: TRBJ2-7
CDR3 DNA: TGTGCCAGCAGCCCCATTCCTCCCTACAGCGGGGCAAGGTTCCACGAGCAGTACTTC
CDR3 protein: CASSPIPPYSGARFHEQYF

D gene: -
V gene: TRBV15
clone size: -
J gene: TRBJ2-7
CDR3 DNA: TGTGCCACCAGCAGAGATATAAACGAGCAGTACTTC
CDR3 protein: CATSRDINEQYF

D gene: TRBD1
V gene: TRBV25-1
clone size: -
J gene: TRBJ1-3
CDR3 DNA: TGTGCCAGCAGTGATAGGGACAGCCGCTCTGGAAACACCATATATTTT
CDR3 protein: CASSDRDSRSGNTIYF

D gene: -
V gene: TRBV6-5
clone size: -
J gene: TRBJ2-3
CDR3 DNA: TGTGCCAGCAGTTATGGAGGGACAGATACGCAGTATTTT
CDR3 protein: CASSYGGTDTQYF

D gene: TRBD2
V gene: TRBV5-1
clone size: -
J gene: TRBJ2-5
CDR3 DNA: TGCGCCAGCAGCTTGGCTAGCGGGGCGGAGACCCAGTACTTC
CDR3 protein: CASSLASGAETQYF

D gene: -
V gene: TRBV6-1
clone size: -
J gene: TRBJ1-1
CDR3 DNA: TGTGCCAGCAGTGAAGTAGTCTTGGGCAACGGTGAAGCTTTCTTT
CDR3 protein: CASSEVVLGNGEAFF

D gene: -
V gene: TRBV7-2
clone size: once
J gene: TRBJ1-1
CDR3 DNA: TGTGCCAGCAGTTTCGCCAGAAACACTGAAGCTTTCTTT
CDR3 protein: CASSFARNTEAFF

D gene: -
V gene: TRBV18
clone size: once
J gene: TRBJ1-4
CDR3 DNA: TGTGCCAGCTCACCTTCCGCAACTAATGAAAAACTGTTTTTT
CDR3 protein: CASSPSATNEKLFF

D gene: -
V gene: TRBV11-3
clone size: -
J gene: TRBJ1-1
CDR3 DNA: TGTGCCAGCAGCTTAAACAGCTTGAACACTGAAGCTTTCTTT
CDR3 protein: CASSLNSLNTEAFF

D gene: -
V gene: TRBV27
clone size: -
J gene: TRBJ2-1
CDR3 DNA: TGTGCCAGCAGTTCTATGAAATACAATGAGCAGTTCTTC
CDR3 protein: CASSSMKYNEQFF

D gene: TRBD1
V gene: TRBV4-3
clone size: -
J gene: TRBJ2-2
CDR3 DNA: TGCGCCAGCAGCCAAACGCTAGACAGGGCCACCGGGGAGCTGTTTTTT
CDR3 protein: CASSQTLDRATGELFF

D gene: -
V gene: TRBV27
clone size: -
J gene: TRBJ1-5
CDR3 DNA: TGTGCCAGCAGTTTAAGTCGGCCGGGTGCGGCGAGCAATCAGCCCCAGCATTTT
CDR3 protein: CASSLSRPGAASNQPQHF

D gene: -
V gene: TRBV15
clone size: once
J gene: TRBJ1-3
CDR3 DNA: TGTGCCACCAGCGGCGGACAGCGAAGCTCTGGAAACACCATATATTTT
CDR3 protein: CATSGGQRSSGNTIYF

D gene: -
V gene: TRBV7-3
clone size: -
J gene: TRBJ2-7
CDR3 DNA: TGTGCCAGCAGCCTAGGCCCAGGGACCTACGAGCAGTACTTC
CDR3 protein: CASSLGPGTYEQYF

D gene: TRBD2
V gene: TRBV30
clone size: -
J gene: TRBJ2-7
CDR3 DNA: TGTGCCTGGAGCTGGTCGGGAGGGGGATCCTACGAGCAGTACTTC
CDR3 protein: CAWSWSGGGSYEQYF

D gene: -
V gene: TRBV7-6
clone size: -
J gene: TRBJ2-6
CDR3 DNA: TGTGCCAGCAGCTTAGAGAGAGTTGGGGCCAACGTCCTGACTTTC
CDR3 protein: CASSLERVGANVLTF

D gene: -
V gene: TRBV4-3
clone size: -
J gene: TRBJ2-1
CDR3 DNA: TGCGCCAGCAGCCAATATAGCGGAGGGGTGGGGCATGAGCAGTTCTTC
CDR3 protein: CASSQYSGGVGHEQFF

D gene: -
V gene: TRBV6-4
clone size: -
J gene: TRBJ2-3
CDR3 DNA: TGTGCCAGCAGTGGAGGCGGGGGCACAGATACGCAGTATTTT
CDR3 protein: CASSGGGGTDTQYF

D gene: -
V gene: TRBV9
clone size: -
J gene: TRBJ2-5
CDR3 DNA: TGTGCCAGCAGCGTAGATCAGCGACAAGAGACCCAGTACTTC
CDR3 protein: CASSVDQRQETQYF

D gene: -
V gene: TRBV4-3
clone size: many
J gene: TRBJ2-1
CDR3 DNA: TGCGCCAGCAGCCAAGTCGGACAAAGCTCCTACAATGAGCAGTTCTTC
CDR3 protein: CASSQVGQSSYNEQFF

D gene: TRBD1
V gene: TRBV19
clone size: -
J gene: TRBJ1-5
CDR3 DNA: TGTGCCAGTAGTGAGACAGGGATCCATCAGCCCCAGCATTTT
CDR3 protein: CASSETGIHQPQHF

D gene: TRBD1
V gene: TRBV19
clone size: -
J gene: TRBJ1-1
CDR3 DNA: TGTGCCAGTAGTATCAGGACAGGGGTTTACACTGAAGCTTTCTTT
CDR3 protein: CASSIRTGVYTEAFF

D gene: -
V gene: TRBV10-3
clone size: -
J gene: TRBJ2-5
CDR3 DNA: TGTGCCACCCGGGAGACAGGGCGGCTGGAGACCCAGTACTTC
CDR3 protein: CATRETGRLETQYF

D gene: -
V gene: TRBV28
clone size: -
J gene: TRBJ2-1
CDR3 DNA: TGTGCCAGCAGGGAACAGGGTTATGAGCAGTTCTTC
CDR3 protein: CASREQGYEQFF

D gene: -
V gene: TRBV18
clone size: -
J gene: TRBJ2-7
CDR3 DNA: TGTGCCAGCTCCCGGACAGTGAGCGAGCAGTACTTC
CDR3 protein: CASSRTVSEQYF

D gene: -
V gene: TRBV5-8
clone size: -
J gene: TRBJ1-2
CDR3 DNA: TGTGCCAGCAGCTTATTAGCAGAAAACTATGGCTACACCTTC
CDR3 protein: CASSLLAENYGYTF

D gene: TRBD2
V gene: TRBV7-9
clone size: -
J gene: TRBJ2-2
CDR3 DNA: TGTGCCAGCAGCTTAGGGGCTAGCGGGAAAAGGGAGCTGTTTTTT
CDR3 protein: CASSLGASGKRELFF

D gene: TRBD2
V gene: TRBV4-1
clone size: -
J gene: TRBJ2-3
CDR3 DNA: TGCGCCAGCAGCCAACCGGGACTAGCGGTGATCACAGATACGCAGTATTTT
CDR3 protein: CASSQPGLAVITDTQYF

D gene: TRBD1
V gene: TRBV18
clone size: -
J gene: TRBJ1-1
CDR3 DNA: TGTGCCAGCTCACCAAGGGACAGGGTGTCGAACACTGAAGCTTTCTTT
CDR3 protein: CASSPRDRVSNTEAFF

D gene: TRBD2
V gene: TRBV4-2
clone size: once
J gene: TRBJ2-2
CDR3 DNA: TGTGCCAGCAGCCAAGAAGGAGGGATAGCGGGATTCCGGGAGCTGTTTTTT
CDR3 protein: CASSQEGGIAGFRELFF